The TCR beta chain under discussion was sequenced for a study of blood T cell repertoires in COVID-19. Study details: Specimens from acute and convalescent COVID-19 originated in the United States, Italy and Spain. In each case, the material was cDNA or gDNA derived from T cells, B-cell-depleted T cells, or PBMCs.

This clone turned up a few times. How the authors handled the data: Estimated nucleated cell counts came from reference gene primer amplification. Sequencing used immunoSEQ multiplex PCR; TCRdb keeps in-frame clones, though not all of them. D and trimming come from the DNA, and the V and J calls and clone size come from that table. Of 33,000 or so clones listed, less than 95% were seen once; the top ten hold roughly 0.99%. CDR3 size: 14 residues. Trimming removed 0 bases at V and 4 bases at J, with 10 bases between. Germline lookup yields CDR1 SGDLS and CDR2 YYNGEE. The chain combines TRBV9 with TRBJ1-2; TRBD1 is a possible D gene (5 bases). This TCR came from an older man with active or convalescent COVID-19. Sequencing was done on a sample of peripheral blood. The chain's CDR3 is CASSVDQGLYGYTF. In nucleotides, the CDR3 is TGTGCCAGCAGCGTAGATCAGGGACTCTATGGCTACACCTTC.